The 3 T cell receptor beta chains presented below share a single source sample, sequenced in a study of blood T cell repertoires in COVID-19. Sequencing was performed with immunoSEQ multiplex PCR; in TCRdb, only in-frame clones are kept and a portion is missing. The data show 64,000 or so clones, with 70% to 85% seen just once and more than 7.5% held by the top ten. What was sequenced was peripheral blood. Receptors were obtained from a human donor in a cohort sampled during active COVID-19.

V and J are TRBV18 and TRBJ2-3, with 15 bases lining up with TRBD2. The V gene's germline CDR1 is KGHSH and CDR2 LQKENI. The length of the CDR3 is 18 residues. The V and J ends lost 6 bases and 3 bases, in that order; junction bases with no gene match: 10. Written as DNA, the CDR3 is TGTGCCAGCTCTCCGGGACTAGCGGGAGGATTTAGTACAGATACGCAGTATTTT. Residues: CASSPGLAGGFSTDTQYF.

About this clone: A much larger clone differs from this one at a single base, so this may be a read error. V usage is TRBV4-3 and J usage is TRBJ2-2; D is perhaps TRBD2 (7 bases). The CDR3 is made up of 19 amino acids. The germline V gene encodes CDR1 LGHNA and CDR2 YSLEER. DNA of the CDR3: TGCGCCCGCAGCCAAGGGGGGGGCGGGCTAGCGGAATACACCGGGGAGCTGTTTTTT. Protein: CARSQGGGGLAEYTGELFF.

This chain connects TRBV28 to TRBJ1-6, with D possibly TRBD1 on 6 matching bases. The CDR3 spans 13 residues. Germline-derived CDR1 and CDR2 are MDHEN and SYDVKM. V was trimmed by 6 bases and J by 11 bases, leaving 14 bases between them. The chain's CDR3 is CASSLWTEAPLHF. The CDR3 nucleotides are TGTGCCAGCAGCCTATGGACAGAAGCACCCCTCCACTTT.